This T cell receptor (beta chain) was identified in a study of vaccination and CD4 T cells after COVID-19. Study-level points and caveats: Spike mono-reactivity was found in 304 of 307 vaccine-specific clones from convalescent patients.

CD4+ T cells that had been cultured provided DNA sequenced with the Oncomine TCR Beta short-read assay. TCRdb independently ran MiXCR on the PCR reads; one entry per CDR3 protein. The repertoire consists of about 4,100 distinct CDR3 sequences, with less than 25% occurring once and the leading ten covering under 20%. The treatment denotes: roughly 11-day PBMC culture with coronavirus spike peptide pools or control peptides (ViraFEST assay). The V and J ends lost 1 base and 8 bases respectively, with 17 bases between them. This CDR3 has 14 amino acids. Germline CDR1 reads DFQATT; CDR2 reads SNEGSKA (reference sequence). In its sample, this clonotype is large (0.1 to 1%). Its antigen remains unknown.

The rearrangement joins TRBV20-1 to TRBJ1-1, with a possible D match to TRBD1 (6 bases). The sequenced material came from CD4+ T cells from blood, cultured in vitro. This TCR was recovered from a human donor who had recovered from COVID-19. The CDR3 here is CSARVGAGAIEAFF. CDR3 nucleotides: TGCAGTGCTAGAGTTGGAGCGGGGGCGATAGAAGCTTTCTTT.